This T cell receptor (beta chain) appears in the sequencing data of a study of blood T cell repertoires in COVID-19. Overall study context: Samples taken during acute and convalescent COVID-19 were collected in the United States, Italy and Spain. Sample material is recorded as cDNA or gDNA derived from T cells, B-cell-depleted T cells, or PBMCs.

In the original workflow: Estimation of nucleated cell counts relied on the amplification of reference gene primers. The assay was immunoSEQ multiplex PCR, and TCRdb's table has in-frame clones only and misses some. The DNA was the basis for D and trimming; V, J and clone size are from that table. The profile shows roughly 60,000 clones, more than 80% of them singletons. V gave up 5 bases and J gave up 0 bases, with 19 bases separating them. The CDR3 is 17 residues long. Germline CDR1 and CDR2: MDHEN and SYDVKM. The sequence was collected from a woman aged 80 or over with active COVID-19. The V call is TRBV28, the J call TRBJ2-5; possibly TRBD1 for D (6 bases). Sequencing used peripheral blood. This CDR3 is CASSPILTEGDQETQYF. The CDR3 DNA follows: TGTGCCAGCAGTCCGATCCTGACTGAGGGGGACCAAGAGACCCAGTACTTC. The whole variable domain, filled in from reference TRBV28 and TRBJ2-5, reads DVKVTQSSRYLVKRTGEKVFLECVQDMDHENMFWYRQDPGLGLRLIYFSYDVKMKEKGDIPEGYSVSREKKERFSLILESASTNQTSMYLCASSPILTEGDQETQYFGPGTRLLVL.